This TCR beta chain came from a study of cytomegalovirus exposure and HLA in healthy donors. Points from the study as a whole: When analyzed later, a missense DCLRE1C variant was found to be linked to TCR beta V- and J-gene trimming.

The study ran its PCR with 60 Vbeta and 13 Jbeta primers. The data were produced by immunoSEQ multiplex PCR, yet TCRdb's version contains in-frame clones alone and is incomplete. The sample lists about 67,000 clones; 68% were seen once. CDR1 and CDR2 (germline): LGHNT, FRNRAP. With 4 bases removed from V and 7 bases from J, the gap between germline ends came to 11 bases. There are 13 residues in the CDR3. In this sample, this clone turned up a few times. Its antigen is still unknown. The gene calls are TRBV12-5 and TRBJ2-1, with a tentative D call TRBD2 (5 bases). The sequencing sample was made of PBMCs. The receptor's source is a woman under 40 in good health and CMV-seronegative. CDR3 DNA: TGTGCTAGTGGTTCCGGAGGCCCAAATGAGCAGTTCTTC. It translates to CASGSGGPNEQFF.